Included here is one TCR beta chain sequence, with context. Some clones are missing from TCRdb's copy, which holds only in-frame ones; the method was immunoSEQ multiplex PCR. Of millions of clones in the sample, about 92% were seen once. The data were taken from a study of shared clonotypes between healthy human individuals. Study overall: Samples came from a couple of female and a few male donors aged 18 to 49.

Germline loops: CDR1 MNHNY, CDR2 SVGAGI (reference sequence). There are 12 residues in the CDR3. J was trimmed by 9 bases and V by 5 bases; bases with no gene match: 7. The chain carries TRBV6-6 and TRBJ2-7, with 7 bases aligning to TRBD1. Sequenced sample: naive CD4+ T cells sorted from blood. Subset of the sample: CD45RA+ positively selected. This sequence was found in a man aged 18-30 years in good health. The CDR3 bases are TGTGCCAGCAGTGGACGACAGGGCTGGCAGTACTTC. Its translation: CASSGRQGWQYF.